The 31 T cell receptor beta chains reported below all come from one sample, sequenced in a study of CD8 T cells in ankylosing spondylitis. TCRdb called the 5' RACE reads again in MiXCR, with one record for every CDR3 protein. Of about 170,000 distinct CDR3 sequences detected, approximately 20% appear once; the ten largest clones hold roughly 8%. Sequenced input: blood, either unsorted or a sorted T cell fraction (not recorded which). The receptors were sampled from a male donor with ankylosing spondylitis or in good health (not recorded which).

This clonotype was picked up many times. The CDR3 coding sequence is TGTGCCAGCCGTAGGACGACAGGGCTGGGAGAAAAACTGTTTTTT. It translates to CASRRTTGLGEKLFF. The chain combines TRBV27 with TRBJ1-4; 7 bases agree with TRBD1. Germline lookup yields CDR1 MNHEY and CDR2 SMNVEV (reference sequence). The CDR3 runs 15 residues. The J segment lost 8 bases and the V segment lost 8 bases, leaving 14 bases of the junction unmatched.

The chain carries TRBV5-1 and TRBJ1-1; TRBD1 matches at 7 bases. This CDR3 comprises 12 residues. Germline V CDR1 and CDR2: SGHRS, YFSETQ. Unmatched junction bases numbered 4, after V lost 4 bases and J lost 7 bases. The CDR3 DNA reads TGCGCCAGCAGCACGGGACAGCATGAAGCTTTCTTT. It translates to CASSTGQHEAFF.

The V call is TRBV29-1, the J call TRBJ2-7; 13 bases line up with TRBD2. CDR1 and CDR2 (germline): SQVTM, ANQGSEA. V shed 4 bases, J shed 6 bases, and the junction held 6 bases outside the gene matches. The CDR3 has 14 amino acids. Here the CDR3 reads CSVGTSGGYGEQYF. DNA for the CDR3: TGCAGCGTTGGGACTAGCGGGGGATATGGCGAGCAGTACTTC.

This clonotype was observed a handful of times. The chain joins TRBV28 to TRBJ2-7; D perhaps matches TRBD2 (6 bases). The CDR3 has 15 residues. Trimming removed 4 bases from V and 9 bases from J, with 22 bases in between. The germline CDR1 and CDR2 sequences are MDHEN and SYDVKM. CDR3 DNA: TGTGCCAGCAGTTCCCCTGCGGCGGGGCCTACGGGGCAGTACTTC. Protein: CASSSPAAGPTGQYF.

About this clonotype itself: The junction differs from germline at one of its ends, possibly a read error. The rearrangement uses TRBV20-1 and TRBJ2-5; D may be TRBD2 (5 bases). CDR1 and CDR2 from the germline V gene are DFQATT and SNEGSKA (reference sequence). The CDR3 sequence is 13 residues long. As DNA, the CDR3 is TGCAGTGCCAGAGAGAACAGCGGAGAGACCCAGTACTTC. Protein: CSARENSGETQYF.

This clonotype was counted ten times or more. The gene calls are TRBV29-1 and TRBJ2-1, with a possible D match to TRBD2 (6 bases). The CDR3 has 12 amino acids. The V end was cut by 4 bases, the J end by 7 bases, with 11 bases between. Germline loops: CDR1 SQVTM, CDR2 ANQGSEA. DNA of the CDR3: TGCAGCGTTGGGGGGACTTGGAATGAGCAGTTCTTC. It is translated as CSVGGTWNEQFF.

This clonotype has at least ten counts. The CDR3: CASSPSGQNIQYF. The CDR3 DNA is TGTGCCAGCAGCCCCTCCGGGCAGAACATTCAGTACTTC. The chain is built from TRBV6-1 and TRBJ2-4; no reliable D call. CDR1 and CDR2 (germline): MNHNS, SASEGT. Trimming removed 6 bases at V and 7 bases at J, with 13 bases between. The CDR3 covers 13 residues.

Many counts were recorded for this clonotype. This CDR3 reads CASNKDTGGRTDTQYF. The DNA of the CDR3 is TGCGCCAGCAATAAGGACACAGGGGGACGCACAGATACGCAGTATTTT. V and J are TRBV10-2 and TRBJ2-3; 8 nucleotides match TRBD1. V was clipped by 7 bases and J by 1 base; unmatched bases: 10. The CDR3 is 16 residues long. From germline, CDR1 is WSHSY and CDR2 SAAADI.

CDR3 DNA: TGTGCCAGCAGCACCAGCAACTTGGGGAAAAAAAAACTGTTTTTT. It encodes CASSTSNLGKKKLFF. The J gene is TRBJ1-4, the V gene TRBV7-9, with D hard to call. The CDR3 consists of 15 residues. Trimming removed 5 bases at V and 9 bases at J, with 19 bases between. CDR1 and CDR2 from the germline V gene are SEHNR and FQNEAQ (reference sequence).

This clonotype was seen a handful of times. The chain couples TRBV7-2 to TRBJ2-7; a weak D match, TRBD2 (5 bases). Trimming took off 1 base at V and 5 bases at J, with 9 bases between the two ends. Looked up from germline, CDR1 is SGHTA and CDR2 is FQGNSA. CDR3 length: 13 amino acids. The CDR3 region has the DNA TGTGCCAGCAGCTTAGTGGCTAGCAACGAGCAGTACTTC. Amino acids: CASSLVASNEQYF.

The genes are TRBV7-9 and TRBJ2-5, with 7 nucleotides matching TRBD1. Trimming cost V 1 base and J 2 bases; bases outside gene matches: 7. CDR3 size: 16 residues. Looked up from germline, CDR1 is SEHNR and CDR2 is FQNEAQ (reference sequence). CDR3 protein: CASSLGLTGQQETQYF. The DNA for the CDR3 is TGTGCCAGCAGCTTAGGCCTGACAGGGCAACAAGAGACCCAGTACTTC. Full variable domain (outside the CDR3, taken from reference TRBV7-9 and TRBJ2-5): DTGVSQNPRHKITKRGQNVTFRCDPISEHNRLYWYRQTLGQGPEFLTYFQNEAQLEKSRLLSDRFSAERPKGSFSTLEIQRTEQGDSAMYLCASSLGLTGQQETQYFGPGTRLLVL.

The V call is TRBV28, the J call TRBJ2-3; TRBD2 is a possible D gene (5 bases). The germline gives CDR1 MDHEN, CDR2 SYDVKM. V lost 6 bases, J lost 6 bases, and 16 bases lay in between. The CDR3 runs to 14 residues. CDR3 DNA sequence: TGTGCCAGCAGGAGGGAATCGCTCTCGGATACGCAGTATTTT. This gives the protein CASRRESLSDTQYF.

There are many counts of this clonotype. This sequence joins TRBV27 and TRBJ1-1; no definite D call. CDR1 and CDR2 from the germline V gene are MNHEY and SMNVEV (reference sequence). Trimming pared 11 bases from V and 6 bases from J, leaving 13 bases between. CDR3 length equals 11 residues. CDR3 region: CASADRAEAFF. The CDR3 nucleotides read TGTGCCTCCGCGGATCGGGCTGAAGCTTTCTTT.

This clonotype turned up a few times. J is TRBJ2-5 and V is TRBV29-1; D gene ambiguous. The V and J ends lost 3 bases and 5 bases respectively, with 13 bases between them. This CDR3 has 13 residues. Germline loops: CDR1 SQVTM, CDR2 ANQGSEA. The CDR3 bases are TGCAGCGTTGACTTGGGTCCTCGGGAGACCCAGTACTTC. It translates to CSVDLGPRETQYF.

This clonotype was picked up many times. This sequence joins TRBV6-5 and TRBJ2-3; 10 nucleotides align to TRBD2. The CDR3 loop spans 16 amino acids. V lost 3 bases to trimming and J lost 6 bases; unmatched junction nucleotides: 9. Germline V gene data show CDR1 as MNHEY and CDR2 as SVGAGI. CDR3 sequence: CASSYGLAGVGDTQYF. In DNA, the CDR3 is TGTGCCAGCAGTTATGGGCTAGCGGGAGTCGGTGATACGCAGTATTTT.

The V call is TRBV11-2, the J call TRBJ2-3, with D uncertain. The CDR3 spans 11 residues. Trimming removed 10 bases from V and 2 bases from J, with 7 bases in between. The germline CDR1 and CDR2 sequences are SGHAT and FQNNGV. The CDR3 spells CATLHTDTQYF. CDR3 nucleotide sequence: TGTGCCACCCTACACACAGATACGCAGTATTTT. The full variable domain, completed using reference TRBV11-2 and TRBJ2-3, is EAGVAQSPRYKIIEKRQSVAFWCNPISGHATLYWYQQILGQGPKLLIQFQNNGVVDDSQLPKDRFSAERLKGVDSTLKIQPAKLEDSAVYLCATLHTDTQYFGPGTRLTVL.

In this sample, this clonotype turned up many times. CDR3 sequence (DNA): TGTGCCAGCAGCCGACAGGATACACAAGAGACCCAGTACTTC. Translation: CASSRQDTQETQYF. The chain recombines TRBV3-1 with TRBJ2-5, with D possibly TRBD1 on 6 matching bases. Germline V gene sequence: CDR1 LGHDT, CDR2 YNNKEL (reference sequence). The CDR3 length is 14 residues. V was trimmed by 4 bases and J by 2 bases, leaving 11 bases between them.

This clonotype was observed many times. J is TRBJ1-5 and V is TRBV29-1, with no clear D. CDR1 is SQVTM and CDR2 is ANQGSEA in the germline V gene. The CDR3 sequence is 13 residues long. V was shortened by 4 bases and J by 4 bases, with 11 bases between the two germline ends. The CDR3 loop reads CSVGGTQNQPQHF. The CDR3 DNA reads as TGCAGCGTTGGCGGCACCCAAAATCAGCCCCAGCATTTT.

This clonotype has a count of ten or more. The chain has TRBV5-1 and TRBJ2-1; the D is unclear. The germline V and J ends were trimmed by 2 bases and 7 bases, with 19 bases remaining between them. This CDR3 has 16 amino acids. CDR1 and CDR2 (germline): SGHRS, YFSETQ. CDR3 nucleotides: TGCGCCAGCAGCTTAGCCCGACAACTTAATGTGAATGAGCAGTTCTTC. It is translated as CASSLARQLNVNEQFF.

J is TRBJ2-5 and V is TRBV4-1; unclear D gene. CDR3 length: 14 residues. V gave up 1 base and J gave up 5 bases, with 11 bases separating them. Germline V gene sequence: CDR1 MGHRA, CDR2 YSYEKL. Here the CDR3 reads CASSQAVSRETQYF. CDR3 in DNA: TGCGCCAGCAGCCAAGCAGTTAGTCGGGAGACCCAGTACTTC.

This chain links TRBV11-2 with TRBJ2-2, with D possibly TRBD1 on 5 matching bases. The CDR3 has 17 amino acids. V lost 0 bases and J lost 6, with 17 bases in between. Germline lookup yields CDR1 SGHAT and CDR2 FQNNGV. The CDR3 reads CASSLEGQGSVPGELFF. The CDR3 DNA sequence: TGTGCCAGCAGCTTAGAAGGGCAGGGATCGGTGCCCGGGGAGCTGTTTTTT.

This clonotype was recorded at least ten times. The chain couples TRBV18 to TRBJ2-1; 8 nucleotides agree with TRBD2. The germline V gene encodes CDR1 KGHSH and CDR2 LQKENI. This CDR3 region has 13 residues. V lost 3 bases and J lost 8; bases outside the gene matches: 3. As DNA, the CDR3 is TGTGCCAGCTCACCGCTAGCGGGCCATGAGCAGTTCTTC. Translated: CASSPLAGHEQFF.

There are many counts of this clonotype. The chain uses TRBV5-1 and TRBJ2-1; D not certain. Germline V gene sequence: CDR1 SGHRS, CDR2 YFSETQ. This CDR3 has 10 amino acids. With 2 bases removed from V and 9 bases from J, the gap between germline ends came to 3 bases. CDR3 residues: CASSLGEQFF. For the CDR3, the DNA is TGCGCCAGCAGCTTAGGTGAGCAGTTCTTC.

This clonotype was found many times. The CDR3 coding sequence is TGTGCCAGCAGTTTTCATCCGGGGTCGGGTACAGATACGCAGTATTTT. Its protein is CASSFHPGSGTDTQYF. The rearrangement uses TRBV28 and TRBJ2-3, with a possible D match to TRBD2 (5 bases). The germline V gene has CDR1 MDHEN and CDR2 SYDVKM. The CDR3 extends over 16 amino acids. The V and J ends lost 3 bases and 3 bases respectively, with 16 bases between them.

This clonotype was observed many times. Written as DNA, the CDR3 is TGCAGCGTCGAGGGGAATCAGAATGGCTACACCTTC. Protein sequence: CSVEGNQNGYTF. The gene calls are TRBV29-1 and TRBJ1-2; D is perhaps TRBD1 (5 bases). The germline V and J ends were trimmed by 6 bases and 6 bases, with 14 bases remaining between them. In germline, CDR1 is SQVTM, CDR2 ANQGSEA. The CDR3 has 12 amino acids.

This clonotype was counted many times. V usage is TRBV27 and J usage is TRBJ2-1; possibly TRBD1 for D (6 bases). The V end was cut by 6 bases, the J end by 10 bases, with 19 bases between. CDR1 is MNHEY, CDR2 SMNVEV, per germline (reference sequence). The CDR3 extends over 14 amino acids. The CDR3 loop is CASSLGWGRQEQFF. DNA for the CDR3: TGTGCCAGCAGCTTAGGGTGGGGGCGTCAAGAGCAGTTCTTC.

This sequence joins TRBV20-1 and TRBJ2-6, with a possible D match to TRBD1 (5 bases). Germline CDR1 reads DFQATT; CDR2 reads SNEGSKA (reference sequence). V was clipped by 5 bases and J by 0 bases, with 11 bases between them. The CDR3 covers 15 residues. CDR3 residues: CSAPPDSSGANVLTF. The CDR3 nucleotides are TGCAGTGCTCCTCCTGACAGCTCTGGGGCCAACGTCCTGACTTTC.

This clonotype was detected only a few times. It may be a read error: a sequence one base away is much more abundant. This chain uses TRBV24-1 with TRBJ2-1, with 7 bases aligning to TRBD1. Germline CDR1 reads KGHDR; CDR2 reads SFDVKD. This CDR3 is 16 amino acids long. The CDR3 spells CAISMTGSSSYNEQFF. The CDR3 region has the DNA TGTGCCATCAGTATGACAGGGTCAAGCTCCTACAATGAGCAGTTCTTC.

Many counts were recorded for this clonotype. The chain's CDR3 is CASSLAHPWSNQPQHF. The DNA for the CDR3 is TGCGCCAGCAGCTTGGCCCACCCGTGGAGCAATCAGCCCCAGCATTTT. V gene TRBV5-1 combines with J gene TRBJ1-5; D not resolved. CDR1 and CDR2 from the germline V gene are SGHRS and YFSETQ. CDR3 size: 16 residues. V lost 0 bases to trimming and J lost 1 base, with 11 bases between them.

This clonotype showed up just once. V is TRBV18 and J is TRBJ2-5, with 9 bases identical to TRBD2. In germline, CDR1 is KGHSH, CDR2 LQKENI. V gave up 3 bases and J gave up 4 bases; unmatched junction bases: 3. This CDR3 is 14 amino acids long. This CDR3 is CASSPPGLAETQYF. The CDR3 nucleotides are TGTGCCAGCTCACCTCCGGGACTAGCAGAGACCCAGTACTTC.

This clonotype was found many times. V is TRBV5-6 and J is TRBJ1-5, with D perhaps TRBD1 (6 bases). Germline V CDR1 and CDR2: SGHDT, YYEEEE. The V end lost 0 bases, the J end lost 1 base, and 11 bases lay between the germline ends. The CDR3 runs 16 residues. CDR3 DNA sequence: TGTGCCAGCAGCTTGGGAGCCAGGGGAAGCAATCAGCCCCAGCATTTT. This gives the protein CASSLGARGSNQPQHF. Full variable domain (missing parts from reference TRBV5-6 and TRBJ1-5): DAGVTQSPTHLIKTRGQQVTLRCSPKSGHDTVSWYQQALGQGPQFIFQYYEEEERQRGNFPDRFSGHQFPNYSSELNVNALLLGDSALYLCASSLGARGSNQPQHFGDGTRLSIL.